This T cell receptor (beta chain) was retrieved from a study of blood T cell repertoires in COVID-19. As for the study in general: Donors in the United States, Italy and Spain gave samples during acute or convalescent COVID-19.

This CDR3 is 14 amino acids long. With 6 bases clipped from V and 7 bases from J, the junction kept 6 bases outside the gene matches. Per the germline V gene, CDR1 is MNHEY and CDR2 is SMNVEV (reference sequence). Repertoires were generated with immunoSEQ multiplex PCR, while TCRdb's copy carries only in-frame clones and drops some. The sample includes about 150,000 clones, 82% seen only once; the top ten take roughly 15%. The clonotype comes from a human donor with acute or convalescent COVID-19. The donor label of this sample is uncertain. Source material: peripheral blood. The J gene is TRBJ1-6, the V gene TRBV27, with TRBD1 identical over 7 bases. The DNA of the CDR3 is TGTGCCAGCAGCCTCGACAGGGCCAATTCACCCCTCCACTTT. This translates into CASSLDRANSPLHF.